Shown below are 11 T cell receptor beta chains from a single sample sequenced in a study of blood T cells in healthy people across ages. The authors ran a second PCR of roughly 6 to 12 cycles using a sample-barcoded 5' primer and a J-beta primer mix. MiXCR, applied by TCRdb to the 5' RACE reads, yields one record per CDR3 protein. The sample has approximately 1,000,000 distinct CDR3 sequences, about two fifths seen once. The sequenced sample was blood. Every receptor here comes from a man aged 18 to 35 in good health.

The V call is TRBV29-1, the J call TRBJ2-3; TRBD2 aligns across 12 bases. V shed 7 bases, J shed 5 bases, and the junction held 10 bases outside the gene matches. Germline values: CDR1 SQVTM, CDR2 ANQGSEA. The CDR3 sequence is 15 residues long. CDR3 loop: CSASTSGGTRDTQYF. The CDR3 bases are TGCAGCGCCTCGACTAGCGGGGGAACACGAGATACGCAGTATTTT.

J is TRBJ1-2 and V is TRBV25-1; unclear D gene. The germline V and J ends were trimmed by 3 bases and 2 bases, with 13 bases remaining between them. Germline loops: CDR1 MGHDK, CDR2 SYGVNS. The CDR3 is made up of 15 amino acids. The CDR3 reads CASSEDGRQNYGYTF. CDR3 sequence (DNA): TGTGCCAGCAGTGAGGATGGGAGACAAAACTATGGCTACACCTTC.

This clonotype was seen a single time. The chain carries TRBV2 and TRBJ2-1; D might be TRBD2 (6 bases). CDR1 is SNHLY and CDR2 is FYNNEI in the germline V gene. V was shortened by 3 bases and J by 7 bases, with 13 bases between the two germline ends. The CDR3 consists of 14 residues. CDR3 coding DNA: TGTGCCAGCAGTGATCCGCTACTAGCTAATGAGCAGTTCTTC. It translates to CASSDPLLANEQFF.

J is TRBJ1-5 and V is TRBV19; 8 bases match TRBD1. J was trimmed by 2 bases and V by 7 bases; bases with no gene match: 10. The CDR3 spans 16 residues. CDR1 and CDR2 (germline): LNHDA, SQIVND (reference sequence). For the CDR3, the DNA is TGTGCCAGTAAACCATACAGGGGGGGAGGCAATCAGCCCCAGCATTTT. It codes for CASKPYRGGGNQPQHF.

In its sample, this clonotype was seen a few times. The chain links TRBV18 to TRBJ2-3; D might be TRBD1 (5 bases). V lost 4 bases, J lost 0 bases, and 17 bases lay in between. In germline, CDR1 is KGHSH, CDR2 LQKENI. This CDR3 contains 17 residues. As DNA, the CDR3 is TGTGCCAGCTCACAGGGGTCACGCGTCGGGAGCACAGATACGCAGTATTTT. Its protein is CASSQGSRVGSTDTQYF.

The CDR3 DNA reads TGTGCCTGGAAGAGGGGCGGGATTTACTATGGCTACACCTTC. Amino acid sequence: CAWKRGGIYYGYTF. The chain couples TRBV30 to TRBJ1-2; TRBD1 might be the D (5 bases). V dropped 4 bases and J dropped 3 bases, with 15 bases sitting between them. This CDR3 has 14 residues. The germline gives CDR1 GTSNPN, CDR2 SVGIG (reference sequence). The complete variable domain, with remaining parts taken from reference TRBV30 and TRBJ1-2, reads SQTIHQWPATLVQPVGSPLSLECTVEGTSNPNLYWYRQAAGRGLQLLFYSVGIGQISSEVPQNLSASRPQDRQFILSSKKLLLSDSGFYLCAWKRGGIYYGYTFGSGTRLTVV.

This clonotype occurred many times. This rearrangement joins TRBV20-1 to TRBJ1-5; D may be TRBD1 (6 bases). Trimming left V 1 base short and J 3 bases short, with 7 bases between. Germline values: CDR1 DFQATT, CDR2 SNEGSKA (reference sequence). CDR3 length: 13 residues. The CDR3 coding sequence is TGCAGTGCTAGAGGGACAGACAATCAGCCCCAGCATTTT. It encodes CSARGTDNQPQHF.

This sequence joins TRBV20-1 and TRBJ2-6; D not resolved. The germline V gene encodes CDR1 DFQATT and CDR2 SNEGSKA (reference sequence). Trimming removed 1 base at V and 1 base at J, with 5 bases between. The CDR3 consists of 14 residues. The CDR3 region has the DNA TGCAGTGCTAGAGTAGGGTCTGGGGCCAACGTCCTGACTTTC. Encoded protein: CSARVGSGANVLTF.

This clonotype has more than one count but fewer than ten. This rearrangement joins TRBV25-1 to TRBJ1-5, with D uncertain. Germline assignment: CDR1 MGHDK and CDR2 SYGVNS. This CDR3 has 12 residues. V gave up 5 bases and J gave up 6 bases, with 8 bases separating them. The CDR3: CASSIGRQPQHF. The CDR3 DNA reads as TGTGCCAGCAGTATTGGGCGTCAGCCCCAGCATTTT.

This clonotype was counted between two and nine times. The chain links TRBV29-1 to TRBJ1-2, with D unclear. Germline values: CDR1 SQVTM, CDR2 ANQGSEA. There are 11 residues in the CDR3. Trimming stripped 3 bases from V and 7 bases from J, with 9 bases between. Here the CDR3 DNA reads TGCAGCGTTGAGGCGGGTCTTGGCTACACCTTC. Translation: CSVEAGLGYTF.

The table lists this clonotype with a few counts. The J gene is TRBJ2-7, the V gene TRBV10-3; TRBD2 matches at 7 bases. The CDR3 has 13 residues. Germline lookup yields CDR1 ENHRY and CDR2 SYGVKD. V lost 10 bases and J lost 3; bases outside the gene matches: 9. The CDR3 region has the DNA TGTGCCACCGTGGACACGGGGGGCTACGAGCAGTACTTC. It codes for CATVDTGGYEQYF.